The next 31 T cell receptor beta chains were all read from a single sample in a study of CD8+CD57+ T cells in acquired aplastic anemia. Profiles of TCR beta VDJ and CDR3 were generated from a genomic DNA template. TCRdb recomputed calls from the reads with MiXCR, one row per CDR3 protein. The data hold about 180,000 distinct CDR3 sequences, with approximately 46% observed a single time. Sample: sorted CD4+, CD8+, or CD8+CD57+ T cells (not recorded which) from PBMCs. The receptors here all came from a human donor in good health.

The chain employs TRBV5-6 and TRBJ1-5; D is ambiguous. Trimming pared 6 bases from V and 7 bases from J, leaving 20 bases between. Germline V gene sequence: CDR1 SGHDT, CDR2 YYEEEE. This CDR3 contains 15 residues. In DNA form, the CDR3 reads TGTGCCAGCACCGTACGGGTAGGCCGGTGGCAGCCCCAGCATTTT. This sequence encodes CASTVRVGRWQPQHF.

This clonotype has a count of ten or more. This chain connects TRBV7-6 to TRBJ1-1, with D hard to call. Germline CDR1 reads SGHVS; CDR2 reads FNYEAQ. V lost 5 bases, J lost 0 bases, and 7 bases lay in between. The CDR3 has 13 residues. The CDR3 is CASSRRLNTEAFF. Here the CDR3 DNA reads TGTGCCAGCAGCCGACGACTGAACACTGAAGCTTTCTTT.

This clonotype was seen repeatedly, ten times or more. The rearrangement joins TRBV12-3 or TRBV12-4 to TRBJ2-2, with 12 bases aligning to TRBD2. After removal of 5 bases from V and 6 bases from J, the junction contained 7 bases not matched to a gene. The CDR3 is made up of 16 amino acids. CDR3 protein: CASSPRTSGTAGELFF. As DNA, the CDR3 is TGTGCCAGCAGTCCACGGACTAGCGGGACGGCCGGGGAGCTGTTTTTT.

This sequence joins TRBV12-3 or TRBV12-4 and TRBJ1-1; 9 bases agree with TRBD1. There are 17 residues in the CDR3. V lost 8 bases and J lost 0; bases outside the gene matches: 13. The CDR3: CASFPGQGRSMNTEAFF. For the CDR3, the DNA is TGTGCCAGCTTTCCGGGACAGGGAAGGAGTATGAACACTGAAGCTTTCTTT.

The chain has TRBV9 and TRBJ2-1; tentatively, D is TRBD1 (5 bases). CDR3 length: 14 amino acids. V lost 4 bases and J lost 10, with 18 bases in between. Germline lookup yields CDR1 SGDLS and CDR2 YYNGEE. The CDR3 is CASSPRSGATEQFF. For the CDR3, the DNA is TGTGCCAGCAGCCCTCGCTCTGGGGCGACGGAGCAGTTCTTC.

In its sample, this clonotype was seen a few times. This rearrangement joins TRBV3-1 to TRBJ2-7; TRBD1 matches at 8 bases. This CDR3 spans 15 amino acids. Germline V gives CDR1 LGHDT, CDR2 YNNKEL (reference sequence). V lost 3 bases and J lost 0; bases outside the gene matches: 4. The DNA of the CDR3 is TGTGCCAGCAGCCAGACTACAGGGGGCTCCTACGAGCAGTACTTC. Amino acids: CASSQTTGGSYEQYF.

This clonotype was recorded a few times. The V and J genes are TRBV18 and TRBJ2-1, with D tentatively TRBD2 (6 bases). CDR1 and CDR2 from the germline V gene are KGHSH and LQKENI. The CDR3 totals 14 residues. V lost 3 bases, J lost 5 bases, and 11 bases lay in between. The CDR3 DNA sequence: TGTGCCAGCTCACCGGAGGGGTACCACAATGAGCAGTTCTTC. It translates to CASSPEGYHNEQFF. Together with reference TRBV18 and TRBJ2-1, the CDR3 gives the full variable domain: NAGVMQNPRHLVRRRGQEARLRCSPMKGHSHVYWYRQLPEEGLKFMVYLQKENIIDESGMPKERFSAEFPKEGPSILRIQQVVRGDSAAYFCASSPEGYHNEQFFGPGTRLTVL.

J is TRBJ2-7 and V is TRBV11-1; TRBD2 matches at 12 bases. With 5 bases clipped from V and 3 bases from J, the junction kept 14 bases outside the gene matches. Germline V gives CDR1 SGHAT, CDR2 FQDESV (reference sequence). The CDR3 runs 18 residues. DNA for the CDR3: TGTGCCAGCAGCCCAGGGGCTAGCGGGAGGGCCGGGGACTACGAGCAGTACTTC. It specifies CASSPGASGRAGDYEQYF.

This rearrangement joins TRBV24-1 to TRBJ2-1; 7 nucleotides align to TRBD2. The V gene's germline CDR1 is KGHDR and CDR2 SFDVKD. This CDR3 comprises 18 residues. J gave up 1 base and V 4 bases, and 12 bases lay outside the gene matches. The CDR3 DNA reads TGTGCCACCAGTGAGGGCAGGGAGGGGTTCAGATCCTACAATGAGCAGTTCTTC. Encoded protein: CATSEGREGFRSYNEQFF.

This chain links TRBV19 with TRBJ1-6; D remains ambiguous. The germline gives CDR1 LNHDA, CDR2 SQIVND (reference sequence). The CDR3 length is 13 residues. The V and J ends lost 9 bases and 7 bases respectively, with 13 bases between them. CDR3 DNA sequence: TGTGCCAGCAGCGCCGGGATGAATTCACCCCTCCACTTT. Translated: CASSAGMNSPLHF.

This clonotype turned up a few times. The chain joins TRBV29-1 to TRBJ1-2; the D gene is possibly TRBD1 (5 bases). Trimming took 4 bases from V and 7 from J, leaving 10 bases between them. Germline-derived CDR1 and CDR2 are SQVTM and ANQGSEA. CDR3 size: 11 residues. Written as DNA, the CDR3 is TGCAGCGTTGGGCAGGGAGGTGGCTACACCTTC. Translating gives CSVGQGGGYTF.

The chain uses TRBV29-1 and TRBJ1-5; no definite D call. The CDR3 is made up of 15 amino acids. Germline CDR1 reads SQVTM; CDR2 reads ANQGSEA. The ends were cut back, 4 bases at V and 0 bases at J, with 13 bases in the middle. The CDR3 bases are TGCAGCGTTGCCAGTTCCCTCGATAGCAATCAGCCCCAGCATTTT. Translating it yields CSVASSLDSNQPQHF.

This clonotype has a count of ten or more. The chain links TRBV11-1 to TRBJ1-1, with TRBD1 identical over 9 bases. Trimming took 0 bases from V and 4 from J; bases not matched to a gene: 3. The CDR3 is made up of 15 amino acids. Germline CDR1 reads SGHAT; CDR2 reads FQDESV (reference sequence). For the CDR3, the DNA is TGTGCCAGCAGCTTAGCGTCGACAGGGGGCACTGAAGCTTTCTTT. The encoded protein is CASSLASTGGTEAFF. Variable domain in full (rest from reference TRBV11-1 and TRBJ1-1): EAEVAQSPRYKITEKSQAVAFWCDPISGHATLYWYRQILGQGPELLVQFQDESVVDDSQLPKDRFSAERLKGVDSTLKIQPAELGDSAMYLCASSLASTGGTEAFFGQGTRLTVV.

The rearrangement uses TRBV2 and TRBJ2-3, with TRBD2 matching over 13 bases. With 6 bases clipped from V and 7 bases from J, the junction kept 7 bases outside the gene matches. The germline V gene has CDR1 SNHLY and CDR2 FYNNEI. The CDR3 is 15 amino acids. The CDR3 region is CASSPGGLAGNTQYF. The CDR3 bases are TGTGCCAGCAGCCCTGGGGGACTAGCGGGGAATACGCAGTATTTT.

The CDR3 DNA reads as TGTGCCAGCTCCCCAGGGCAGGGGACGGGCGAGCAGTACTTC. It specifies CASSPGQGTGEQYF. V usage is TRBV18 and J usage is TRBJ2-7, with D possibly matching TRBD1 (6 bases). V lost 6 bases to trimming and J lost 6 bases, with 18 bases between them. In germline, CDR1 is KGHSH, CDR2 LQKENI. CDR3 length equals 14 residues.

Turning to this clonotype: A much larger clonotype is one base distant, so this may be a read error. The CDR3, as DNA: TGTGCCAGCAGCCACCGACAGGGTCGAGACGCTTTCTTT. This sequence encodes CASSHRQGRDAFF. The chain combines TRBV9 with TRBJ1-1; 7 nucleotides agree with TRBD1. Germline trimming cut 4 bases from V and 11 bases from J; bases unmatched to any gene: 11. Germline V gene sequence: CDR1 SGDLS, CDR2 YYNGEE. The length of the CDR3 is 13 residues.

This clonotype appeared many times. CDR3 sequence reads: CASSFGGEKLFF. As DNA, the CDR3 is TGTGCCAGCAGTTTTGGGGGGGAAAAACTGTTTTTT. This rearrangement joins TRBV12-3 or TRBV12-4 to TRBJ1-4, with TRBD1 as a possible D gene (5 bases). CDR3 size: 12 residues. V was trimmed by 3 bases and J by 8 bases, leaving 7 bases between them.

This clonotype was observed at least ten times. The rearrangement joins TRBV4-1 to TRBJ1-5; no clear D gene. Germline V gene data show CDR1 as MGHRA and CDR2 as YSYEKL. V was pared by 4 bases and J by 6 bases, with 16 bases between. The CDR3 totals 15 residues. Here the CDR3 DNA reads TGCGCCAGCAGCCCGGCCCACCTAGACACTCAGCCCCAGCATTTT. It translates to CASSPAHLDTQPQHF.

The V and J genes are TRBV5-4 and TRBJ2-1; 11 bases match TRBD2. Germline CDR1 and CDR2: SGHNT and YYREEE (reference sequence). Losses at the gene ends were 0 bases for V and 0 bases for J; bases not matched to a gene: 5. The CDR3 spans 18 residues. CDR3 nucleotides: TGTGCCAGCAGCTTGGGGACTAGCGGGCTCTACTCCTACAATGAGCAGTTCTTC. Translation gives CASSLGTSGLYSYNEQFF.

This clonotype was observed many times. V and J are TRBV6-1 and TRBJ2-6; TRBD1 is a possible D gene (6 bases). V dropped 6 bases and J dropped 3 bases, with 9 bases sitting between them. CDR1 is MNHNS, CDR2 SASEGT, per germline. This CDR3 spans 14 amino acids. CDR3 nucleotides: TGTGCCAGCAGAGACAGGAGTGGGGCCAACGTCCTGACTTTC. The encoded protein is CASRDRSGANVLTF.

A few counts support this clonotype. The gene calls are TRBV15 and TRBJ1-3; no clear D. Per germline, CDR1 LNHNV and CDR2 YYDKDF (reference sequence). Trimming removed 1 base from V and 7 bases from J, with 5 bases in between. The CDR3 totals 12 residues. CDR3 loop: CATSRARNTIYF. The CDR3 nucleotides read TGTGCCACCAGCAGAGCGAGGAACACCATATATTTT.

This clonotype was seen many times. This chain connects TRBV5-5 to TRBJ1-1; D may be TRBD1 (5 bases). V shed 6 bases and J shed 1 base, with 13 bases lying between them. The length of the CDR3 is 14 residues. Looked up from germline, CDR1 is SGHKS and CDR2 is YYEKEE (reference sequence). The CDR3: CASTFSGANTEAFF. The CDR3 DNA reads TGTGCCAGCACCTTCTCCGGGGCGAACACTGAAGCTTTCTTT.

The CDR3 reads CARETQYF. CDR3 nucleotides: TGTGCCAGAGAGACCCAGTACTTC. The chain recombines TRBV7-2 with TRBJ2-5; D gene uncertain. The CDR3 length is 8 residues. Germline CDR1 and CDR2: SGHTA and FQGNSA. The ends were cut back, 9 bases at V and 4 bases at J, with 0 bases in the middle.

This clonotype was observed a handful of times. The chain is built from TRBV20-1 and TRBJ1-1, with a tentative D call TRBD1 (5 bases). CDR3 length equals 13 residues. CDR1 and CDR2 (germline): DFQATT, SNEGSKA (reference sequence). V was pared by 1 base and J by 5 bases, with 11 bases between. CDR3 sequence (DNA): TGCAGTGCTAGAGCGCCCGGGGGGACTGAAGCTTTCTTT. Amino acid sequence: CSARAPGGTEAFF.

The V and J genes are TRBV24-1 and TRBJ2-7, with a tentative D call TRBD2 (5 bases). The V gene's germline CDR1 is KGHDR and CDR2 SFDVKD. V was shortened by 3 bases and J by 6 bases, with 11 bases between the two germline ends. This CDR3 comprises 13 residues. The CDR3 spells CATSDTRTFEQYF. CDR3 nucleotides: TGTGCCACCAGTGATACCCGGACTTTCGAGCAGTACTTC.

To note about this clonotype: A much larger clone is a single base away; this may be a read error. The conserved phenylalanine or tryptophan is not found at the CDR3 terminus, so this likely reflects a read error. CDR3 DNA: TGTGCCACCGGTTCGGCAGGAGGGACCTACGAGCAGTACTGC. Amino acids: CATGSAGGTYEQYC. This chain links TRBV11-2 with TRBJ2-7; D might be TRBD2 (6 bases). Germline V gene data show CDR1 as SGHAT and CDR2 as FQNNGV. There are 14 residues in the CDR3. V lost 10 bases, J lost 2 bases, and 18 bases lay in between.

Remarks on this clonotype: The junction shows a germline mismatch at one end, possibly a read error. V is TRBV6-2 or TRBV6-3 and J is TRBJ1-2; 11 bases are shared with TRBD1. There are 15 residues in the CDR3. Germline CDR1 is MNHEY and CDR2 is SVGEGT. CDR3 in amino acids: CASSTGQGAIYSYTF. As DNA, the CDR3 is TGTGCCAGCAGTACAGGACAGGGGGCGATCTATAGCTACACCTTC.

This chain joins TRBV14 and TRBJ2-2; no clear D. Germline loops: CDR1 SGHDN, CDR2 FVKESK. The CDR3 spans 12 residues. Trimming shortened V by 3 bases and J by 8 bases, and 7 bases separated the two germline ends. The CDR3 DNA reads as TGTGCCAGCAGCCAGTCTAGGGGGGAGCTGTTTTTT. Translating gives CASSQSRGELFF.

With regard to this clonotype: A read error may account for a junction end that differs from germline. This chain joins TRBV7-7 and TRBJ2-7; 7 bases fit TRBD2. Germline V gene sequence: CDR1 SSHAT, CDR2 FNYEAQ (reference sequence). CDR3 size: 13 residues. The CDR3 DNA sequence: TGTGCTAGCAGCGCAGGACTAGCCTACGAGCAGTACTTC. Translation gives CASSAGLAYEQYF.

The chain is built from TRBV10-3 and TRBJ2-7; a weak D match, TRBD1 (5 bases). V gave up 4 bases and J gave up 5 bases, with 15 bases separating them. The CDR3 consists of 14 residues. The V gene's germline CDR1 is ENHRY and CDR2 SYGVKD. The CDR3 loop reads CAISGEAGSDEQYF. CDR3 DNA sequence: TGTGCCATCAGTGGAGAGGCAGGGTCAGACGAGCAGTACTTC.

V and J are TRBV5-1 and TRBJ1-6; a weak D match, TRBD1 (5 bases). The V and J ends lost 0 bases and 10 bases respectively, with 11 bases between them. The germline V gene encodes CDR1 SGHRS and CDR2 YFSETQ. The CDR3 extends over 14 amino acids. The CDR3 reads CASSLAGSGSPLHF. The CDR3 nucleotides are TGCGCCAGCAGCTTGGCAGGGAGTGGGTCACCCCTCCACTTT.